Listed here is a single T cell receptor (beta chain). Its target is unknown. The CDR3 is 15 residues long. Germline CDR1 reads MDHEN; CDR2 reads SYDVKM. V was clipped by 6 bases and J by 6 bases; unmatched bases: 9. The entry originates in a study of T cell responses to AZD1222 COVID-19 vaccine. Study-wide results and limits: Nearly half of spike-specific TCRs reportedly target unmutated variant regions.

Sequenced by immunoSEQ multiplex PCR; TCRdb stores in-frame clones only, minus some. The sample lists some 66,000 clones, 80% to 90% seen once, with around 30% in the top ten. This TCR was sampled from an adult who received the AZD1222 COVID-19 vaccine. The chain uses TRBV28 and TRBJ2-2, with 8 bases fitting TRBD1. The specimen comprised peripheral blood, sampled 28 days after the second AZD1222 dose. CDR3 loop: CASSNPGQGPGELFF. DNA for the CDR3: TGTGCCAGCAGCAACCCCGGACAGGGCCCCGGGGAGCTGTTTTTT.